Reported below is one T cell receptor (beta chain). The antigen it binds to is not known. No much larger clone is present one base from it, and per-base qualities are unavailable. Spanning cysteine to phenylalanine, the CDR3 consists of 13 amino acids. The kept DNA is CDR3 alone, 39 bases in frame from the first base. CDR1 and CDR2 are drawn from the germline V gene (reference sequence): LNHDA, SQIVND. For this chain, trimming is 4 bases at the V end and 7 bases at the J end, and the number of junction bases without a gene match is 4. This entry belongs to a study of technical replicates of blood from several donors (dated 2017 in TCRdb). Library creation used the immunoSEQ multiplex PCR assay. TCRdb provides this immuneACCESS table in a form limited to in-frame rearrangements. Some clones are lacking; in checked studies, under half of them reflect an unresolved V gene, and why the rest are absent is not known. The sample table records approximately 100,000 clones; 95% to 96% of these occur just once. Roughly 0.21% of the sample rests with the top ten.

Material: T cells isolated from PBMCs. The TCR originated in a human donor in good health. The chain employs TRBV19 and TRBJ2-7, with TRBD1 matching 10 junction bases. In nucleotides, the sequence is TGTGCCAGTAGTACCGACAGGGGGCAGGAGCAGTACTTC. Translated, it reads CASSTDRGQEQYF.